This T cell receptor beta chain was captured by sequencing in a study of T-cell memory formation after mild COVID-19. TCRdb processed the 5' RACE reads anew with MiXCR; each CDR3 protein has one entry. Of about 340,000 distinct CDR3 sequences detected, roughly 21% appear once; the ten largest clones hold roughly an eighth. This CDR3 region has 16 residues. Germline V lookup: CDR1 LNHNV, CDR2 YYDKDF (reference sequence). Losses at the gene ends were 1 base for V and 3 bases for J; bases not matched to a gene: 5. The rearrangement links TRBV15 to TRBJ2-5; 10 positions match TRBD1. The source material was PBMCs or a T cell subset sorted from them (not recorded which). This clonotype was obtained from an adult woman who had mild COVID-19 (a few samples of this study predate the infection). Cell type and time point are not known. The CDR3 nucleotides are TGTGCCACCAGCAGAGTTCCGGGGACAGGGGAAGAGACCCAGTACTTC. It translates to CATSRVPGTGEETQYF.